The clone carrying this TCR beta chain showed up just a few times. This sample stems from a study of cytotoxic CD8 clonotypes in ibrutinib-treated CLL. The repertoire was sequenced with immunoSEQ multiplex PCR; TCRdb's copy has only in-frame clones and lacks some. Here the sample spans around 310,000 clones, about 80% being singletons. This CDR3 has 14 residues. Trimming took 11 bases from V and 7 from J, leaving 23 bases between them. Germline V gene sequence: CDR1 ENHRY, CDR2 SYGVKD. The TCR sequence derives from a human donor with chronic lymphocytic leukemia. The sample consisted of PBMCs, taken before ibrutinib treatment. The chain uses TRBV10-3 and TRBJ2-5; tentative D call: TRBD2 (6 bases). CDR3 loop: CAAHGGGNSVTQYF. The CDR3 DNA reads as TGTGCCGCCCACGGGGGTGGTAACAGCGTGACCCAGTACTTC.